The 26 T cell receptor beta chains in this list originate from one sample, sequenced in a study of T cell repertoires in cytomegalovirus infection. Their antigen targets remain unknown. From the reads, TCRdb called clonotypes with MiXCR, one entry per CDR3 protein. The sample yields over 95,000 distinct CDR3 sequences, more than 30% seen once. Sequencing was performed on CD8+ T cells from cultured PBMCs, taken from culture after CMV antigen stimulation. The receptors shown here come from a human donor in good health (CMV status not recorded). Some clones in this sample may be carry-over from other donors' samples.

Ten or more counts support this clonotype. The rearrangement joins TRBV11-2 to TRBJ2-7, with D unclear. With 2 bases removed from V and 0 bases from J, the gap between germline ends came to 14 bases. In germline, CDR1 is SGHAT, CDR2 FQNNGV. The CDR3 totals 16 residues. CDR3: CASSLFAGKHSYEQYF. The CDR3 DNA follows: TGTGCCAGCAGCTTATTCGCAGGAAAACACTCCTACGAGCAGTACTTC.

This clonotype was observed a handful of times. The J gene is TRBJ2-1, the V gene TRBV12-3 or TRBV12-4; 10 nucleotides line up with TRBD2. Trimming took 1 base from V and 3 from J; bases not matched to a gene: 3. CDR3 length: 16 residues. The CDR3 here is CASSLDSGGHYNEQFF. DNA of the CDR3: TGTGCCAGCAGTTTAGATAGCGGGGGGCACTACAATGAGCAGTTCTTC.

Here the CDR3 reads CASSQDRGTDFNYGYTF. In DNA, the CDR3 is TGCGCCAGCAGCCAAGATCGGGGGACAGATTTTAACTATGGCTACACCTTC. The chain is built from TRBV4-3 and TRBJ1-2; the match to TRBD1 covers 7 bases. CDR1 and CDR2 from the germline V gene are LGHNA and YSLEER. After removal of 0 bases from V and 1 base from J, the junction contained 8 bases not matched to a gene. The CDR3 is made up of 17 amino acids.

This chain links TRBV7-9 with TRBJ2-7; perhaps TRBD2 as D (5 bases). Trimming removed 8 bases at V and 2 bases at J, with 25 bases between. From germline, CDR1 is SEHNR and CDR2 FQNEAQ (reference sequence). The CDR3 extends over 17 amino acids. CDR3 region: CASAGLNGPRGAYEQYF. CDR3 DNA: TGTGCCAGCGCTGGACTCAACGGTCCCCGGGGAGCCTACGAGCAGTACTTC.

This clonotype was observed many times. The V call is TRBV12-3 or TRBV12-4, the J call TRBJ2-3; no reliable D call. CDR3 length: 14 residues. V dropped 7 bases and J dropped 2 bases, with 13 bases sitting between them. The CDR3 DNA follows: TGTGCCAGCACCGACTCCCTATTCACAGATACGCAGTATTTT. Translating it yields CASTDSLFTDTQYF.

J is TRBJ2-5 and V is TRBV7-6; 10 bases match TRBD1. The CDR3 is made up of 15 amino acids. Trimming removed 5 bases from V and 0 bases from J; junction bases left unmatched: 3. Germline-derived CDR1 and CDR2 are SGHVS and FNYEAQ. The CDR3 region has the DNA TGTGCCAGCAGCCGGGACAGGGGATACCAAGAGACCCAGTACTTC. This encodes CASSRDRGYQETQYF.

As DNA, the CDR3 is TGTGCCATCAGTGAGGACAGTTGGCAAGAGACCCAGTACTTC. This codes for CAISEDSWQETQYF. V usage is TRBV10-3 and J usage is TRBJ2-5, with D perhaps matching TRBD1 (5 bases). This CDR3 contains 14 residues. V was cut by 2 bases and J by 2 bases, with 9 bases left in between. Germline CDR1 and CDR2: ENHRY and SYGVKD.

The chain joins TRBV12-3 or TRBV12-4 to TRBJ1-5; the D gene is possibly TRBD1 (5 bases). V was cut by 1 base and J by 2 bases, with 18 bases left in between. The CDR3 is 18 residues long. In nucleotides, the CDR3 is TGTGCCAGCAGTTTAGGGGGGTATAGGGGAGCGGGCAATCAGCCCCAGCATTTT. Translated: CASSLGGYRGAGNQPQHF.

V and J are TRBV4-2 and TRBJ1-5; 7 bases are shared with TRBD1. V dropped 6 bases and J dropped 5; count of bases not matched to a gene: 10. The germline gives CDR1 LGHNA, CDR2 YNFKEQ. This CDR3 is built from 15 residues. As DNA, the CDR3 is TGTGCCAGCAGTACCGGGGGACAGCCCCATCAGCCCCAGCATTTT. The encoded protein is CASSTGGQPHQPQHF.

In the case of this clonotype: One base away lies a much larger clone, so this may be a sequencing read error. This likely comes from a read error, as the CDR3 has no conserved phenylalanine or tryptophan at its end. The chain uses TRBV7-8 and TRBJ1-6; D gene ambiguous. Germline lookup yields CDR1 SGHVS and CDR2 FQNEAQ. Trimming removed 2 bases at V and 5 bases at J, with 7 bases between. The CDR3 sequence is 14 residues long. The CDR3 loop is CASSLTQNNSPLHL. Here the CDR3 DNA reads TGTGCCAGCAGCTTAACACAGAATAATTCACCCCTCCACTTG.

This sequence joins TRBV28 and TRBJ1-1; D is perhaps TRBD1 (6 bases). Germline V gene data show CDR1 as MDHEN and CDR2 as SYDVKM. V lost 11 bases to trimming and J lost 4 bases, with 11 bases between them. The CDR3 spans 11 residues. CDR3 protein: CAGKGGTEAFF. Here the CDR3 DNA reads TGTGCCGGAAAAGGGGGCACTGAAGCTTTCTTT.

In this sample, this clonotype turned up many times. The V gene is TRBV7-8, the J gene TRBJ2-5; D possibly corresponds to TRBD1 (5 bases). This CDR3 is 16 amino acids long. Trimming left V 1 base short and J 5 bases short, with 17 bases between. Germline lookup yields CDR1 SGHVS and CDR2 FQNEAQ. CDR3 sequence: CASSLVVGAPGETQYF. CDR3 bases: TGTGCCAGCAGCTTAGTTGTTGGGGCGCCCGGGGAGACCCAGTACTTC.

This clonotype was seen ten or more times. V gene TRBV6-2 or TRBV6-3 combines with J gene TRBJ2-7; possible D gene TRBD2, 5 bases. The CDR3 consists of 14 residues. Trimming stripped 3 bases from V and 0 bases from J, with 9 bases between. The V gene's germline CDR1 is MNHEY and CDR2 SVGEGT. This CDR3 reads CASSYGGASYEQYF. The CDR3 DNA is TGTGCCAGCAGTTATGGAGGTGCCTCCTACGAGCAGTACTTC.

This clonotype has a handful of counts. The gene calls are TRBV4-3 and TRBJ1-1, with D perhaps matching TRBD1 (5 bases). This CDR3 contains 17 residues. Trimming removed 0 bases from V and 2 bases from J, with 16 bases in between. Germline CDR1 is LGHNA and CDR2 is YSLEER. For the CDR3, the DNA is TGCGCCAGCAGCCAAGAATTGTCAGGGATAAGAAACACTGAAGCTTTCTTT. Encoded protein: CASSQELSGIRNTEAFF.

This clonotype showed up just a few times. The chain joins TRBV6-1 to TRBJ2-2; D gene ambiguous. The germline V and J ends were trimmed by 5 bases and 5 bases, with 6 bases remaining between them. The CDR3 loop spans 12 amino acids. The germline gives CDR1 MNHNS, CDR2 SASEGT. CDR3 loop: CASSYRTGELFF. CDR3 DNA: TGTGCCAGCAGTTATCGAACCGGGGAGCTGTTTTTT.

In its sample, this clonotype was seen a few times. The chain employs TRBV7-6 and TRBJ2-3; 12 bases are a match to TRBD2. Germline CDR1 SGHVS, CDR2 FNYEAQ. CDR3 size: 16 residues. With V trimmed by 4 bases and J by 3 bases, 5 bases remained unmatched. CDR3 coding DNA: TGTGCCAGCAGCTCATTACTAGCGGGGGGTACAGATACGCAGTATTTT. Its protein is CASSSLLAGGTDTQYF.

The V and J genes are TRBV20-1 and TRBJ1-1; D not resolved. The CDR3 sequence is 12 residues long. Germline CDR1 is DFQATT and CDR2 is SNEGSKA (reference sequence). CDR3 nucleotides: TGCAGCGCCCCGGGCTTGAACACTGAAGCTTTCTTT. Protein product: CSAPGLNTEAFF.

The chain couples TRBV7-9 to TRBJ2-1; 8 bases are a match to TRBD2. The CDR3 extends over 16 amino acids. J gave up 3 bases and V 5 bases, and 9 bases lay outside the gene matches. Per the germline V gene, CDR1 is SEHNR and CDR2 is FQNEAQ (reference sequence). The CDR3 DNA sequence: TGTGCCAGCAGCGTCCTAACGGGGGGGCTCTACAATGAGCAGTTCTTC. It specifies CASSVLTGGLYNEQFF.

This sequence joins TRBV27 and TRBJ2-1; 7 bases match TRBD1. V was pared by 4 bases and J by 6 bases, with 3 bases of the junction left unmatched. This CDR3 has 13 amino acids. CDR1 is MNHEY, CDR2 SMNVEV, per germline (reference sequence). This CDR3 is CASSYRGGNEQFF. In DNA, the CDR3 is TGTGCCAGCAGTTACAGGGGTGGCAATGAGCAGTTCTTC.

This clonotype was observed at least ten times. The chain combines TRBV7-2 with TRBJ2-2, with TRBD2 matching over 9 bases. The ends lost 4 bases at V and 7 bases at J; junction bases unmatched: 13. This CDR3 is 17 amino acids long. CDR1 and CDR2 from the germline V gene are SGHTA and FQGNSA. As DNA, the CDR3 is TGTGCCAGCAGCTCCGTGAAGGGGGGCGGGGGGGGCGGGGAGCTGTTTTTT. Translation gives CASSSVKGGGGGGELFF. The variable domain in full, completed from reference TRBV7-2 and TRBJ2-2, reads GAGVSQSPSNKVTEKGKDVELRCDPISGHTALYWYRQSLGQGLEFLIYFQGNSAPDKSGLPSDRFSAERTGGSVSTLTIQRTQQEDSAVYLCASSSVKGGGGGGELFFGEGSRLTVL.

The chain couples TRBV7-2 to TRBJ1-6, with D tentatively TRBD1 (5 bases). Germline-derived CDR1 and CDR2 are SGHTA and FQGNSA. V was clipped by 0 bases and J by 5 bases, with 11 bases between them. There are 16 residues in the CDR3. The CDR3 spells CASSLASTANNSPLHF. CDR3 in DNA: TGTGCCAGCAGCTTAGCGTCGACAGCGAATAATTCACCCCTCCACTTT.

The rearrangement uses TRBV6-1 and TRBJ2-1; D tentatively fits TRBD1 or TRBD2 (5 bases each). V lost 1 base and J lost 0, with 7 bases in between. Looked up from germline, CDR1 is MNHNS and CDR2 is SASEGT. This CDR3 spans 15 amino acids. The CDR3 loop reads CASSEGGSSYNEQFF. DNA for the CDR3: TGTGCCAGCAGTGAAGGGGGGAGCTCCTACAATGAGCAGTTCTTC.

V gene TRBV4-1 combines with J gene TRBJ2-1; no firm D call. The CDR3 extends over 16 amino acids. Germline V gene lookup returns CDR1 MGHRA and CDR2 YSYEKL. V was cut by 4 bases and J by 0 bases, with 13 bases left in between. Here the CDR3 reads CASSPALGSSYNEQFF. Here the CDR3 DNA reads TGCGCCAGCAGCCCGGCTCTGGGTTCCTCCTACAATGAGCAGTTCTTC.

This clonotype was observed a few times. The chain is built from TRBV27 and TRBJ2-3, with 7 bases lining up with TRBD1. The CDR3 has 18 amino acids. Unmatched junction bases numbered 13, after V lost 2 bases and J lost 2 bases. Per germline, CDR1 MNHEY and CDR2 SMNVEV (reference sequence). The CDR3 protein is CASSLRDSPESHTDTQYF. The CDR3 region has the DNA TGTGCCAGCAGTTTAAGGGACAGCCCAGAATCTCACACAGATACGCAGTATTTT.

This clonotype occurred a few times. The CDR3 DNA sequence: TGTGCCAGCAGAGGACAGGATAGCAATCAGCCCCAGCATTTT. Translation: CASRGQDSNQPQHF. The V gene is TRBV28, the J gene TRBJ1-5; 7 nucleotides line up with TRBD1. The CDR3 extends over 14 amino acids. Germline lookup yields CDR1 MDHEN and CDR2 SYDVKM. V trimming: 6 bases; J trimming: 0 bases; junction bases outside the gene matches: 2.

This clonotype was seen a handful of times. This chain uses TRBV3-1 with TRBJ2-5; D may be TRBD2 (6 bases). CDR3 size: 16 residues. Germline-derived CDR1 and CDR2 are LGHDT and YNNKEL (reference sequence). The V and J ends lost 4 bases and 5 bases respectively, with 20 bases between them. Here the CDR3 DNA reads TGTGCCAGCAGCCCTCAACAGGTTTCAAGCGGGGAGACCCAGTACTTC. The encoded protein is CASSPQQVSSGETQYF.